A single sample is the source of the 2 T cell receptor beta chains below, sequenced in a study of cytomegalovirus exposure and HLA in healthy donors. The study ran its PCR with 60 Vbeta and 13 Jbeta primers. Using immunoSEQ multiplex PCR, the repertoire was profiled, and TCRdb retains in-frame clones only, with some absent. The data hold approximately 77,000 clones, with roughly four fifths observed a single time. Sample: PBMCs. The receptors were gathered from a male donor in good health and CMV-seropositive.

The V call is TRBV7-8, the J call TRBJ1-5; tentative D call: TRBD1 (5 bases). The CDR3 totals 18 residues. V was cut by 0 bases and J by 0 bases, with 15 bases left in between. Germline V gene sequence: CDR1 SGHVS, CDR2 FQNEAQ. The CDR3 DNA sequence: TGTGCCAGCAGCTTAGCGTCAGTTTCGGGGGGTAGCAATCAGCCCCAGCATTTT. Translating it yields CASSLASVSGGSNQPQHF.

The chain carries TRBV18 and TRBJ2-1; D is perhaps TRBD2 (6 bases). The CDR3 consists of 15 residues. Trimming stripped 2 bases from V and 4 bases from J, with 12 bases between. Germline loops: CDR1 KGHSH, CDR2 LQKENI. CDR3 in amino acids: CASSPGGTVYNEQFF. CDR3 DNA: TGTGCCAGCTCACCAGGGGGGACGGTGTACAATGAGCAGTTCTTC. Drawing the rest from reference TRBV18 and TRBJ2-1, the complete variable domain is NAGVMQNPRHLVRRRGQEARLRCSPMKGHSHVYWYRQLPEEGLKFMVYLQKENIIDESGMPKERFSAEFPKEGPSILRIQQVVRGDSAAYFCASSPGGTVYNEQFFGPGTRLTVL.